This T cell receptor beta chain was captured by sequencing in a study of human T cells and chemical hapten exposure. One entry per CDR3 protein, called by TCRdb with MiXCR from the RACE reads. The repertoire consists of about 54,000 distinct CDR3 sequences, with 9.5% to 10% occurring once and the leading ten covering 1.7%. This clonotype showed up many times. Its matching antigen is unknown. This CDR3 spans 15 amino acids. V lost 2 bases and J 4 bases, leaving 14 bases between the germline ends. Germline V CDR1 and CDR2: SGHAT, FQDESV (reference sequence). Regarding the study as a whole: Donors, who had alopecia, may show an immune response that differs from healthy people's. Among expanded TCRs, significantly more large CDR3 similarity clusters formed than among controls.

Time point specified: patch test 2, 6 weeks after DPC sensitization. Treatment given: therapeutic diphenylcyclopropenone sensitization with weekly scalp DPC. Total RNA was isolated from unfractionated whole blood. V is TRBV11-1 and J is TRBJ1-2, with D unresolved. The sample consisted of whole blood, taken in connection with sensitization to the hapten diphenylcyclopropenone (DPC). The TCR originated in a woman aged 45-59 years with alopecia areata. Some clones in this sample may be carry-over from other donors' samples. CDR3 residues: CASSLSAGFAYGYTF. The CDR3 nucleotides read TGTGCCAGCAGCTTAAGTGCGGGTTTTGCCTATGGCTACACCTTC. The full variable domain, completed using reference TRBV11-1 and TRBJ1-2, is EAEVAQSPRYKITEKSQAVAFWCDPISGHATLYWYRQILGQGPELLVQFQDESVVDDSQLPKDRFSAERLKGVDSTLKIQPAELGDSAMYLCASSLSAGFAYGYTFGSGTRLTVV.